This T cell receptor (beta chain) was identified in a study of beta chain features in type 1 diabetes. Findings of the study overall: All four CD4+ subsets of Type 1 diabetes patients contained TCRB CDR3s that were moderately but significantly shorter.

Sequencing targeted expressed TCRB transcripts, as all isolated RNA had been reverse transcribed. Profiled with immunoSEQ multiplex PCR; TCRdb holds only in-frame clones, not every one. The table lists 120,000 to 150,000 clones, about 13% of them singletons. This clone was detected ten times or more. Its antigen is not identified. Germline CDR1 MGHRA, CDR2 YSYEKL. The junction had 9 bases not matched to a gene; V was cut back by 4 bases and J by 0 bases. The length of the CDR3 is 17 residues. The sample taken for sequencing was central memory CD4+ T cells from blood. The TCR comes from a man between 18 and 35 years old with type 1 diabetes. The chain has TRBV4-1 and TRBJ2-1, with 7 bases identical to TRBD2. The CDR3 DNA reads TGCGCCAGCAGCCCTCTAACTAGCGTCAGCTCCTACAATGAGCAGTTCTTC. Translated: CASSPLTSVSSYNEQFF.